What follows is one TCR beta chain and its context. The target antigen is unknown. This entry belongs to a study of OX40 agonist ivuxolimab in advanced cancers. Study at large: As their treatment, patients were administered ivuxolimab, an agonistic anti-OX40 (CD134) antibody. The study, taken as a whole, reports: It was not determined which antigens were specifically recognized by the peripheral T cells that had undergone clonal expansion.

Measured with immunoSEQ multiplex PCR; TCRdb has only the in-frame clones, and not every one. The table records about 20,000 clones, roughly four fifths of them present only once. Anyone with autoimmune disease history or systemic immunosuppression was excluded. V was pared by 2 bases and J by 0 bases, with 11 bases between. CDR1 is MNHEY and CDR2 is SMNVEV in the germline V gene (reference sequence). The CDR3 is 16 residues long. The sequence derives from an adult with an advanced solid tumor such as melanoma, head and neck, liver or kidney cancer. The J gene is TRBJ1-3, the V gene TRBV27, with D maybe TRBD1 (5 bases). The sample in question was CD4+ or CD8+ T cells sorted from blood, obtained in a trial of the OX40 agonist ivuxolimab. The DNA of the CDR3 is TGTGCCAGCAGTTTACGGGGGATGAGCTCTGGAAACACCATATATTTT. This translates into CASSLRGMSSGNTIYF.